This TCR beta chain came from a study of control samples from healthy donors and cancer patients. Produced via immunoSEQ multiplex PCR; TCRdb's table is partial and in-frame only. Among approximately 150,000 clones, about 90% were seen once, and the ten largest hold 3.2%. Sequenced sample: blood. The receptor comes from a man aged 25-45 years in good health.

The CDR3 bases are TGTGCCACCAGTGAATACAGGGGTGGCTACACCTTC. The encoded protein is CATSEYRGGYTF. The chain couples TRBV24-1 to TRBJ1-2, with 7 bases fitting TRBD1. Germline assignment: CDR1 KGHDR and CDR2 SFDVKD. The J segment lost 7 bases and the V segment lost 4 bases, leaving 2 bases of the junction unmatched. This CDR3 has 12 residues.